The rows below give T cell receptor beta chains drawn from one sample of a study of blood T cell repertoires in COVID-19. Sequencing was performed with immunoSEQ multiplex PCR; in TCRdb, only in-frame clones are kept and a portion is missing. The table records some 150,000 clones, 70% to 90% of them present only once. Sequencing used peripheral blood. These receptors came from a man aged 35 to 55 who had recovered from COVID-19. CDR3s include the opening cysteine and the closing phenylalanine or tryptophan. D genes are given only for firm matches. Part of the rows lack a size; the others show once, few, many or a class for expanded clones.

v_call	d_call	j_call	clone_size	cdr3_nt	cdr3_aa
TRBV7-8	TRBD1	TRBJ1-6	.	TGTGCCAGCAGCTTAGCGGGGACAGGGACTTCACCCCTCCACTTT	CASSLAGTGTSPLHF
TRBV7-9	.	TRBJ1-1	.	TGTGCCAGCAGCCTAAATATACAGGTTCAAGCTTTCTTT	CASSLNIQVQAFF
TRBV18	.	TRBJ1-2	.	TGTGCCAGCTCACCACCAGGGCAGGGTAACTATGGCTACACCTTC	CASSPPGQGNYGYTF
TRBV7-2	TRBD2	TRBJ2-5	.	TGTGCCAGCAGCTTATTCCTAGCGGGAAGAGAGACCCAGTACTTC	CASSLFLAGRETQYF
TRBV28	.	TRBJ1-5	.	TGTGCCAGCAGTTTGAAGCCCCTCAATCAGCCCCAGCATTTT	CASSLKPLNQPQHF
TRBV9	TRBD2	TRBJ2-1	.	TGTGCCAGCAGCGCCACCGGGAGGGAGCAGTTCTTC	CASSATGREQFF
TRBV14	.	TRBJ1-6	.	TGTGCCAGCAGCCAAAACTCGGTTTCACCCCTCCACTTT	CASSQNSVSPLHF
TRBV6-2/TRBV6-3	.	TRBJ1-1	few	TGTGCCAGCAGTTTCGGTCTCATGAACACTGAAGCTTTCTTT	CASSFGLMNTEAFF
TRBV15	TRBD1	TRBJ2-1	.	TGTGCCACCAGCAGAGGTCGGGACAGAGGCTCCTACAATGAGCAGTTCTTC	CATSRGRDRGSYNEQFF
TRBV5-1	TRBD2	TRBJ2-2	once	TGCGCCAGCAGCCCTAGCGGGAGAATCGGGGAGCTGTTTTTT	CASSPSGRIGELFF
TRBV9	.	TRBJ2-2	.	TGTGCCAGCAGCTCCCGAGCCACCGGGGAGCTGTTTTTT	CASSSRATGELFF
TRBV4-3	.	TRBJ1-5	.	TGCGCCAGCAGCCAAGATCTAGGGGTCGGTCAGCCCCAGCATTTT	CASSQDLGVGQPQHF
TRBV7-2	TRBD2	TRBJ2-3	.	TGTGCCAGCAGCTCCAATCAGCGGGGGGGCCAAGATACGCAGTATTTT	CASSSNQRGGQDTQYF
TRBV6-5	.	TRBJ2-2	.	TGTGCCAGCAGTTCCCCAGGGCACACCGGGGAGCTGTTTTTT	CASSSPGHTGELFF
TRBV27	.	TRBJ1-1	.	TGTGCCAGCAGTTCCCGAGTGAGTACTGAAGCTTTCTTT	CASSSRVSTEAFF
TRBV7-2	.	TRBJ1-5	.	TGTGCCAGCAGTCGATGGGGAGAGCCCCAGCATTTT	CASSRWGEPQHF
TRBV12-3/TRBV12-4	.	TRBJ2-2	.	TGTGCCAGCAGCCCGTTTGTAACCGGGGAGCTGTTTTTT	CASSPFVTGELFF
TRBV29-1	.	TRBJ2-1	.	TGCAGCGTTGAAGATACAGGATACAATGAGCAGTTCTTC	CSVEDTGYNEQFF
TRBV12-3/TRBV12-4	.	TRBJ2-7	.	TGTGCCAGCAGAAAACAGGGTAACGAGCAGTACTTC	CASRKQGNEQYF
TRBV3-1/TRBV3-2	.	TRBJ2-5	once	TGTGCCAGCAGCCGGACCAGGGCGGAGACCCAGTACTTC	CASSRTRAETQYF